This TCR beta chain was recorded in a study of blood T cell repertoires in COVID-19. Study information: From T cells, B-cell-depleted T cells, or PBMCs came the material, which was cDNA or gDNA.

The CDR3 covers 15 residues. Deletions cut 3 bases from V and 5 bases from J, with 17 bases between. The germline gives CDR1 SGHAT, CDR2 FQNNGV. The authors' processing: Scientists estimated how many nucleated cells there were by amplifying reference gene primers. Assay used: immunoSEQ multiplex PCR; TCRdb lists only in-frame clones, some missing. V and J calls and clone size are given by that table; D and trimming were obtained from the DNA. The sample yields 55,000 to 60,000 clones, approximately 81% seen once. Sequenced input: peripheral blood. The sequence came from a man aged 35 to 55 with active COVID-19. The rearrangement uses TRBV11-2 and TRBJ2-7, with a possible D match to TRBD1 (6 bases). CDR3 bases: TGTGCCAGCAGCTTGACAGGCCAACAACTGAACGAGCAGTACTTC. This gives the protein CASSLTGQQLNEQYF. The whole variable domain, filled in from reference TRBV11-2 and TRBJ2-7, reads EAGVAQSPRYKIIEKRQSVAFWCNPISGHATLYWYQQILGQGPKLLIQFQNNGVVDDSQLPKDRFSAERLKGVDSTLKIQPAKLEDSAVYLCASSLTGQQLNEQYFGPGTRLTVT.